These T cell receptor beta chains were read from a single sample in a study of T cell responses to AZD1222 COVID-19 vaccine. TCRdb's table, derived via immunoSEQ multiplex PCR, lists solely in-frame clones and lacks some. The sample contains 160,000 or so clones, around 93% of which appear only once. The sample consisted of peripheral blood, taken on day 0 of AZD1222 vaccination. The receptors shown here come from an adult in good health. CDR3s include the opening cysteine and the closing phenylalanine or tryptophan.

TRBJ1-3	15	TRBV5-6	CASSLRGLSGNTIYF
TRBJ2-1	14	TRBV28	CASSLTGSYNEQFF
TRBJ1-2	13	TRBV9	CASSAGGGYGYTF
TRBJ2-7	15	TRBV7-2	CASSFTGGGPYEQYF
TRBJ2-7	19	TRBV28	CASSWFGTSGTGYSHEQYF
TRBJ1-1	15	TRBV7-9	CASSLVQGLRTEAFF
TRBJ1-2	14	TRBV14	CASSQFAGDYGYTF
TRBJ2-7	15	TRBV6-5	CASSYRGTGSYEQYF
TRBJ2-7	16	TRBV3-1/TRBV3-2	CASSQDHKGGCHEQYF
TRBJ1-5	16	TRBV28	CASSPLWTTPSEPQHF
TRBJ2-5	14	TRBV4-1	CASSQEGRQETQYF
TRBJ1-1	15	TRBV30	CAWSVSGGMYTEAFF
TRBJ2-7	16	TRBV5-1	CASSPELAGNLYEQYF
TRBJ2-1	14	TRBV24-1	CATSGRTSYNEQFF
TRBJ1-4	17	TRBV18	CASSPQGTDATNEKLFF
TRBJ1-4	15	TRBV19	CASSHRQGRGKKLFF
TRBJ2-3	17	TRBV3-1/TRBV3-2	CASSPRGQHLGTDTQYF
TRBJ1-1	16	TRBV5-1	CASSYLSSLMNTEAFF
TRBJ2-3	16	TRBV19	CASSTPKGQGTDTQYF
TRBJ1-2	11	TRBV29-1	CSVAQIYGYTF
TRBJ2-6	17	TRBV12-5	CASGLVPGDRLANVLTF
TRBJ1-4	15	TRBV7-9	CASSLVGGLNEKLFF
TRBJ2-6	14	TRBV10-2	CASSWGSGANVLTF
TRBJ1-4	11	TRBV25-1	CASSTREKLFF
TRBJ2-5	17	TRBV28	CASSLMKLAGVVETQYF
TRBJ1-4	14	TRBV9	CASSPEGANEKLFF
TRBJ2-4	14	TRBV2	CASSEALQGSAADF
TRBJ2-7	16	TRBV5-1	CASSLSSGLAAYEQYF
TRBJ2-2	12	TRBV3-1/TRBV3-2	CASSQVGGELFF
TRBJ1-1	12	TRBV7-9	CASSSGAGEAFF
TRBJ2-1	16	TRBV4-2	CASSLRRDRGLDEQFF
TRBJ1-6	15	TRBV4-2	CASSKPGQAYSPLHF
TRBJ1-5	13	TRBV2	CASSEGLGQPQHF
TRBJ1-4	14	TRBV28	CASSSPGTNEKLFF
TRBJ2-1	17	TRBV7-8	CASSLVGLAGAAGEQFF
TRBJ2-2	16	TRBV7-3	CASSLMGIGNTGELFF
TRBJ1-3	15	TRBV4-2	CASSQLGTSGNTIYF
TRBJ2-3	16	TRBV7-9	CASRTTGTLATDTQYF
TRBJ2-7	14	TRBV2	CASRSTGGGYEQYF
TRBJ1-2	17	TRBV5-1	CASSLRTGQGAVSGYTF
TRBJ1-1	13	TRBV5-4	CASSFRGLTEAFF